This T cell receptor (beta chain) emerged from a study of blood T cell repertoires in COVID-19 (dated by TCRdb to about 2020). In the study overall: Collaborator samples came from the United States, Italy and Spain and covered acute and convalescent phases of COVID-19. The material from the prospective study consisted of cDNA or gDNA derived from T cells, B-cell-depleted T cells, or PBMCs. Subjects who had been exposed to COVID-19, were actively infected with it, or had recovered from it provided the deeply sampled blood TCRbeta repertoires that made up the dataset. The repertoires were released in a freely available public database meant as a resource for research on the immune response to SARS-CoV-2. Samples came from the ongoing ImmuneRACE study (first 160 participants) plus 1,254 subjects from 6 global collaborators. A de-identified subject ID, COVID-19 status, age in years and sex were almost always included in the sample metadata. Where available, HLA class I and class II types were obtained from metadata supplied by the sample provider rather than from assay-based typing. The study at large found these results: The quantity of clinical and demographic metadata differed by source and by participant and was supplied without curation.

Comments on this clone: It lacks a known antigen. Base qualities are not at hand, and no much larger clone is one base apart.

Enrolling through a virtual design, the prospective study's participants ranged in age from roughly 18 to 90 years and lived across roughly 24 United States geographic areas. To assign participants to cohorts, the prospective study relied on clinical history that participants themselves reported in a screening survey and a study questionnaire. Mobile phlebotomists in the prospective study collected whole blood, serum and a nasopharyngeal or oropharyngeal swab from every participant. Over a roughly 2-month period, participants in the prospective study had the option of providing additional blood draws and questionnaires. Before DNA extraction, blood samples from the prospective study were shipped at room temperature or frozen. According to the germline V gene (reference sequence), CDR1 reads GTSNPN and CDR2 reads SVGIG. The CDR3 goes from the cysteine to the phenylalanine over 15 residues. Of the read, only the CDR3 DNA is kept; its 45 bases are in frame from base 1. Germline trimming amounts to 2 bases on V and 2 bases on J, with 7 as the count of junction bases outside the gene matches.

TCRbeta CDR3 regions were amplified from genomic DNA by means of the immunoSEQ Assay, a bias-controlled multiplex PCR. As for the authors' bioinformatics: Nucleated cell counts per sample were estimated from amplification of reference gene primers within the assay. To quantify the absolute abundance of each unique TCRbeta CDR3 rearrangement, sequence reads were collapsed and filtered. For each sample, productive Simpson clonality was calculated as the square root of Simpson's diversity index over productive rearrangements. Here the immuneACCESS table is served through TCRdb, limited to in-frame sequences with V and J called. Missing clones are a known gap in these copies; in checked studies unresolved V genes cover under half, and the rest lacks a known reason. V and J calls and clone size are given by that table; D and trimming were obtained from the DNA. The sample contains 160,000 or so clones, about 85% of them found a single time. Approximately 5.6% of the sample lies in the top ten.

Source material: PBMCs or T cells enriched from blood (not recorded which). The receptor chain draws on TRBV30 and TRBJ2-3; 7 nucleotides in the junction match TRBD2. This TCR was recovered from a middle-aged woman with acute COVID-19. The DNA is as follows: TGTGCCTGGAGTTTGGCTAGCGGCTTCACAGATACGCAGTATTTT. This codes for CAWSLASGFTDTQYF. Supplemented by the reference TRBV30 and TRBJ2-3 proteins around the CDR3, the complete variable domain is SQTIHQWPATLVQPVGSPLSLECTVEGTSNPNLYWYRQAAGRGLQLLFYSVGIGQISSEVPQNLSASRPQDRQFILSSKKLLLSDSGFYLCAWSLASGFTDTQYFGPGTRLTVL.